Listed below are T cell receptor beta chains from one sample, sequenced in a study of cytomegalovirus exposure and HLA in healthy donors. Produced via immunoSEQ multiplex PCR; TCRdb's table is partial and in-frame only. The sample lists about 160,000 clones, 80% occurring once. The sequenced sample consisted of PBMCs. Receptors originate from a woman aged 50 to 65 in good health and CMV-seropositive. Both conserved end residues are part of each CDR3. D genes are given only for firm matches. Size tells how often a clone was seen (once, few, many) or the class of an expanded clone, and some rows leave it out.

V gene	D gene	J gene	clone size	CDR3 DNA	CDR3 protein
TRBV6-5	-	TRBJ1-1	-	TGTGCCACCGGCCCTAGGAACACTGAAGCTTTCTTT	CATGPRNTEAFF
TRBV29-1	-	TRBJ2-2	-	TGCAGCGTTGAAAGAGGGACCGGGGAGCTGTTTTTT	CSVERGTGELFF
TRBV5-1	-	TRBJ1-5	-	TGCGCCAGCAGCTTGGAAACGGGGAATTCTCAGCCCCAGCATTTT	CASSLETGNSQPQHF
TRBV7-9	-	TRBJ1-1	-	TGTGCCAGCAGCTTAGGGGGCAGGGGAACTTTCTTT	CASSLGGRGTFF
TRBV27	TRBD2	TRBJ2-3	-	TGTGCCAGCAGTTTATTGGGACTAGCGGGTGCAGATACGCAGTATTTT	CASSLLGLAGADTQYF
TRBV5-8	-	TRBJ2-3	-	TGTGCCAGCAGCCGCAGGACACCTAGCACAGATACGCAGTATTTT	CASSRRTPSTDTQYF
TRBV10-3	TRBD1	TRBJ1-1	-	TGTGCCATCAGTGTCGAGGGGGCAAGGTCTGAAGCTTTCTTT	CAISVEGARSEAFF
TRBV29-1	-	TRBJ2-1	-	TGCAGCGTTCGAGCGGTAGTCGGTAATGAGCAGTTCTTC	CSVRAVVGNEQFF
TRBV13	TRBD2	TRBJ2-1	few	TGTGCCAGCAGCGTCCGGACTAGCGGGGGGAGGAGTTTAGGGTTCTTC	CASSVRTSGGRSLGFF
TRBV2	TRBD1	TRBJ1-5	-	TGTGCCAGCAGTAAAGGGACAGGCGCGTATAGCAATCAGCCCCAGCATTTT	CASSKGTGAYSNQPQHF
TRBV12-5	-	TRBJ1-2	-	TGTGCTAGTGGTTCCCGAGACCCAGGAGGCTACACCTTC	CASGSRDPGGYTF
TRBV7-9	TRBD1	TRBJ1-2	-	TGTGCCAGCAGCTCCCGACAGGGGAGGATGGGTTGGCATGGCTACACCTTC	CASSSRQGRMGWHGYTF
TRBV6-1	TRBD1	TRBJ1-5	once	TGTGCCGCCAGGACAGGGGGCAATCAGCCCCAGCATTTT	CAARTGGNQPQHF
TRBV28	TRBD1	TRBJ2-7	-	TGTGCCAGCAGAGGGACAGGGTCCCTTTACGAGCAGTACTTC	CASRGTGSLYEQYF
TRBV7-2	-	TRBJ1-2	-	TGTGCCAGCAGCTTAGGCAGGGATGACTATGGCTACACCTTC	CASSLGRDDYGYTF
TRBV21-1	-	TRBJ1-3	-	TGTGCCAGCAGCAAAAGGAGAAGGGGGCGGGAAGGAAACACCATATATTTT	CASSKRRRGREGNTIYF
TRBV5-1	TRBD2	TRBJ2-7	-	TGCGCCAGCAGCCCGGGGAGGGGTGGCGAGCAGTACTTC	CASSPGRGGEQYF
TRBV6-5	-	TRBJ1-2	-	TGTGCCAGCAGTCCGCAGGTGGACTATGGCTACACCTTC	CASSPQVDYGYTF
TRBV7-8	-	TRBJ2-3	-	TGTGCCAGCAGCTGGAGAGAGAGTTCCACAGATACGCAGTATTTT	CASSWRESSTDTQYF
TRBV19	TRBD2	TRBJ2-7	once	TGTGCCAGTAGTATCGGTGTGGAAGGCGGGAGGGCCTCCTACGAGCAGTACTTC	CASSIGVEGGRASYEQYF
TRBV28	-	TRBJ1-2	-	TGTGCCAGCAGTCCCGGGGGGTTTAGTGAGGGCTACACCTTC	CASSPGGFSEGYTF
TRBV5-4	TRBD2	TRBJ2-7	-	TGTGCCGCACACCCGGGGGGATTCCCCTCCTACGAGCAGTACTTC	CAAHPGGFPSYEQYF
TRBV11-2	TRBD2	TRBJ2-3	-	TGTGCCAGCAGCTTAGGCTTAGCGGGGGGTTTTGATACGCAGTATTTT	CASSLGLAGGFDTQYF
TRBV30	TRBD2	TRBJ2-7	-	TGTGCCTGGGGTGGAGCTAGCGGGAGGGGGGCCTACGAGCAGTACTTC	CAWGGASGRGAYEQYF
TRBV18	TRBD2	TRBJ2-3	-	TGTGCCAGCTCACCACCGCAGCGGGAGGGATCAAATACGCAGTATTTT	CASSPPQREGSNTQYF
TRBV7-3	-	TRBJ2-1	-	TGTGCCAGCAGCTTAACCCGACTCAGCGAGCAGTTCTTC	CASSLTRLSEQFF
TRBV7-2	-	TRBJ1-2	-	TGTGCCAGCAGCTTAGATCAGAATGACTATGGCTACACCTTC	CASSLDQNDYGYTF
TRBV30	-	TRBJ1-1	-	TGTGCCTGGAGTGTAATACGGGGAACTGAAGCTTTCTTT	CAWSVIRGTEAFF
TRBV7-6	-	TRBJ1-4	-	TGTGCCAGCAGCTTAGCTGTAGGGACTAGGGGGACTGAAAAACTGTTTTTT	CASSLAVGTRGTEKLFF
TRBV7-9	-	TRBJ2-7	-	TGTGCCAGCAGCTTAGATATCCACGAGCAGTACTTC	CASSLDIHEQYF
TRBV5-4	-	TRBJ2-1	-	TGTGCCAGCAGCCCCTCGGGAAATCCCTACAATGAGCAGTTCTTC	CASSPSGNPYNEQFF
TRBV4-1	-	TRBJ1-3	few	TGCGCCAGCAGCCAGGGCCTAGGGACACTTGGAAACACCATATATTTT	CASSQGLGTLGNTIYF
TRBV28	-	TRBJ1-1	-	TGTGCCAGCAGTTTACTGGACAGAGGAAACACTGAAGCTTTCTTT	CASSLLDRGNTEAFF
TRBV7-2	TRBD1	TRBJ2-7	-	TGTGCCAGCAGCTTCGCGGGACAGGGAACCTACGAGCAGTACTTC	CASSFAGQGTYEQYF
TRBV19	-	TRBJ2-7	-	TGTGCCAGTAGTTATTCGGGATCTGGCGAGCAGTACTTC	CASSYSGSGEQYF
TRBV15	TRBD1	TRBJ1-2	-	TGTGCCACCAGCATCGGACAGGGGGATGCGGAGGGTGGCTACACCTTC	CATSIGQGDAEGGYTF
TRBV2	TRBD2	TRBJ2-3	-	TGTGCCAGCAGTGAAGGACTAGCGGGAGGGACAGATACGCAGTATTTT	CASSEGLAGGTDTQYF
TRBV5-5	-	TRBJ1-1	-	TGTGCCAGCAGCGCCCGACAGAGGAACACTGAAGCTTTCTTT	CASSARQRNTEAFF
TRBV19	TRBD1	TRBJ1-2	-	TGTGCCAGTAGTATTACCCAGGGGGCCGGTGGCTACACCTTC	CASSITQGAGGYTF
TRBV7-3	TRBD1	TRBJ1-2	-	TGTGCCAGCAGCCAACAACAGGGGGATGGCTACACCTTC	CASSQQQGDGYTF
TRBV19	-	TRBJ1-5	-	TGTGCCAGTAGTATCATTGACAGTTATCAGCCCCAGCATTTT	CASSIIDSYQPQHF
TRBV7-3	TRBD1	TRBJ2-2	once	TGTGCCAGCAGCTTAACTGGACAGGGGTACACCGGGGAGCTGTTTTTT	CASSLTGQGYTGELFF
TRBV5-4	TRBD1	TRBJ2-7	-	TGTGCCAGCAGCCTACCGGGACAGCTTTCCTACGAGCAGTACTTC	CASSLPGQLSYEQYF